This entry features one T cell receptor (beta chain) sequence. No antigen is known for it. Germline values: CDR1 SEHNR, CDR2 FQNEAQ (reference sequence). This CDR3 region has 18 residues. Trimming shortened V by 1 base and J by 0 bases, and 17 bases separated the two germline ends. Sequenced by immunoSEQ multiplex PCR; TCRdb stores in-frame clones only, minus some. Counted here are about 79,000 clones, about 94% occurring once; the ten biggest clones make up around 10%. The record originates from a study of OX40 agonist ivuxolimab in advanced cancers. Across the whole study: Age averaged around 58 years (range roughly 23 to 79), and approximately 80% were male. Study-level findings and limits: CD8+ T cells were the subset that, on average, had more expanded clones than CD4+.

The sequence was collected from an adult with an advanced solid tumor such as melanoma, head and neck, liver or kidney cancer. J is TRBJ2-3 and V is TRBV7-9; tentatively, D is TRBD1 or TRBD2 (5 bases each). Source: CD4+ or CD8+ T cells sorted from blood, taken in a trial of the OX40 agonist ivuxolimab. DNA for the CDR3: TGTGCCAGCAGCTTAGGAGGTTCCCGGGACGGGAGCACAGATACGCAGTATTTT. Its translation is CASSLGGSRDGSTDTQYF.